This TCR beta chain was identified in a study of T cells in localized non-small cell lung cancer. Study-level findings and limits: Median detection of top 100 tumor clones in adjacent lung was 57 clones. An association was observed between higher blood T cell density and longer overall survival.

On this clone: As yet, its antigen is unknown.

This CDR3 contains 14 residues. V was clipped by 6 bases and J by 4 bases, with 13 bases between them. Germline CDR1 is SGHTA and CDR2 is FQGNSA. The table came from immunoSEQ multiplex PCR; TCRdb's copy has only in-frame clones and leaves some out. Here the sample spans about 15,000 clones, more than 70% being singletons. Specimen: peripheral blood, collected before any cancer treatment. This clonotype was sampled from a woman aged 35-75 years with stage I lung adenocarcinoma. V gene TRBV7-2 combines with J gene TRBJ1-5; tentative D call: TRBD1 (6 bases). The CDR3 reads CASRAGTRNQPQHF. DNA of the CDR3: TGTGCCAGCAGGGCCGGGACACGTAATCAGCCCCAGCATTTT.